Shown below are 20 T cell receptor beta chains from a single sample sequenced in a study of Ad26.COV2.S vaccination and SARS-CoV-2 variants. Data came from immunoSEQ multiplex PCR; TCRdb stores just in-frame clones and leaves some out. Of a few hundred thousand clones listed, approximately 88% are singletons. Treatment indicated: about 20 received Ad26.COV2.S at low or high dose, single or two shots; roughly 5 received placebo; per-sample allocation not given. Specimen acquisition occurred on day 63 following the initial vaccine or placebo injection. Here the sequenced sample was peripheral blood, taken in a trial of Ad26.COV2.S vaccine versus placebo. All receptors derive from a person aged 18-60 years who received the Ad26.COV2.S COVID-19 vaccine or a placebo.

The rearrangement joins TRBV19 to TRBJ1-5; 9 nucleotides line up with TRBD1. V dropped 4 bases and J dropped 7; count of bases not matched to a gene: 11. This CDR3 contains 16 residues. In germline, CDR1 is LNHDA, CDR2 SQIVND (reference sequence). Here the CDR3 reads CASSTDRGRRDQPQHF. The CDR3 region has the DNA TGTGCCAGTAGTACGGACAGGGGTCGACGGGACCAGCCCCAGCATTTT.

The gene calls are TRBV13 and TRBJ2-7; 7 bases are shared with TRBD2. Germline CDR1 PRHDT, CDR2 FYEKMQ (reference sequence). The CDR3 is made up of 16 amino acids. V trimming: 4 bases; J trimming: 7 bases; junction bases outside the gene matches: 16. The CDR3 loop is CASSSRQAGPRGEQYF. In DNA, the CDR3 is TGTGCCAGCAGCTCTAGGCAAGCGGGACCCCGAGGGGAGCAGTACTTC.

The CDR3 loop reads CASSQDSTARYYNEQFF. The CDR3, as DNA: TGTGCCAGCAGCCAAGATAGTACAGCTCGTTACTACAATGAGCAGTTCTTC. The rearrangement joins TRBV3-1 (or the pseudogene TRBV3-2) to TRBJ2-1; D not certain. The CDR3 extends over 17 amino acids. Trimming removed 0 bases from V and 3 bases from J, with 15 bases in between. Germline CDR1 and CDR2: LGHDT and YNNKEL (reference sequence).

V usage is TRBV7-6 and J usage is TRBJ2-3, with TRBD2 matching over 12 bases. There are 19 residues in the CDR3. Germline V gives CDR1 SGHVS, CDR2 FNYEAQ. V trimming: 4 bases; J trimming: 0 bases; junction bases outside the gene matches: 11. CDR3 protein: CASSSDGSSGGASTDTQYF. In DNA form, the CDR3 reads TGTGCCAGCAGCTCCGATGGATCTAGCGGGGGGGCGAGCACAGATACGCAGTATTTT.

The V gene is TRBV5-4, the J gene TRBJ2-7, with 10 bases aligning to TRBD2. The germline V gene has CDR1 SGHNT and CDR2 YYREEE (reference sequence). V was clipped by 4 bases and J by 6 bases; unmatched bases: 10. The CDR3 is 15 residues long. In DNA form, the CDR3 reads TGTGCCAGCAGCACAACTAGCGGGGTAATTTTCGAGCAGTACTTC. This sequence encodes CASSTTSGVIFEQYF.

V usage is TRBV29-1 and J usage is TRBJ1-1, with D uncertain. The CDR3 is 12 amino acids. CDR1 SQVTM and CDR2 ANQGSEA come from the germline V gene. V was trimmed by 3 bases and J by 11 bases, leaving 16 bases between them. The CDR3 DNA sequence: TGCAGCGTTGATGAAAGTGGAAGGGTTGCTTTCTTT. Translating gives CSVDESGRVAFF.

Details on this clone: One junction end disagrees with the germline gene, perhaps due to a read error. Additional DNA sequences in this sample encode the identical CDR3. The CDR3 here is CASSIGGAKNIQYF. CDR3 bases: TGTGCCAGTAGTATAGGGGGGGCCAAAAACATTCAATACTTC. The chain links TRBV19 to TRBJ2-4; either TRBD1 or TRBD2 may supply D (6 bases each). Germline assignment: CDR1 LNHDA and CDR2 SQIVND (reference sequence). The CDR3 has 14 residues.

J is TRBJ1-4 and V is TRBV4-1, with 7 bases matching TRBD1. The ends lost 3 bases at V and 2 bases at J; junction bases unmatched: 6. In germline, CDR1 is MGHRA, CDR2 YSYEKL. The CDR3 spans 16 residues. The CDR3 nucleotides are TGCGCCAGCAGCCAGCCAACAGGGGCTACTAATGAAAAACTGTTTTTT. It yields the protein CASSQPTGATNEKLFF.

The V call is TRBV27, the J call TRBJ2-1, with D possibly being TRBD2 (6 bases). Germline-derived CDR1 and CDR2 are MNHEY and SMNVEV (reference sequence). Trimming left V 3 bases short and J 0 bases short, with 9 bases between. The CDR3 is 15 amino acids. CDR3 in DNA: TGTGCCAGCAGTTTGGGACTCTCCTCCTACAATGAGCAGTTCTTC. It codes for CASSLGLSSYNEQFF.

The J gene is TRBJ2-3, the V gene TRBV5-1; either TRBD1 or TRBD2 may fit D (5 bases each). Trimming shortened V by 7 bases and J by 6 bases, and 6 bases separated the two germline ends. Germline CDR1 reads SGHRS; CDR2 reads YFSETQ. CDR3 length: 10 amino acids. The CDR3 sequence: CASWGDTQYF. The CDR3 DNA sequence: TGCGCCAGCTGGGGGGATACGCAGTATTTT.

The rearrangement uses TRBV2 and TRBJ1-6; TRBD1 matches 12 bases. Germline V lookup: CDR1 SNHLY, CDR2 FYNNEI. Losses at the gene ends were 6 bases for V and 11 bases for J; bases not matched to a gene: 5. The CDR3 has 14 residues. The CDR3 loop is CASRTGQGAPPLHF. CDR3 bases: TGTGCCAGCAGGACGGGACAGGGGGCACCACCCCTCCACTTT.

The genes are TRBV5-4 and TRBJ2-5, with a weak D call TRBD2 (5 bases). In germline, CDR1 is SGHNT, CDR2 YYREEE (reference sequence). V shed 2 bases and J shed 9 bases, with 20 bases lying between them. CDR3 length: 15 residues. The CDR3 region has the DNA TGTGCCAGCAGCTTTCGGTTTTATAGATCCGGGGCCCAGTACTTC. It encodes CASSFRFYRSGAQYF.

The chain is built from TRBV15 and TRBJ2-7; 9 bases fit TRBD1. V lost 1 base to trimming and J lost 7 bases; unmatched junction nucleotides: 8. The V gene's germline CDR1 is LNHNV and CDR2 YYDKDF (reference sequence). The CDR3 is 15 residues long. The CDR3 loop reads CATSRAPGQGAEQYF. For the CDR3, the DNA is TGTGCCACCAGCAGAGCCCCGGGACAGGGTGCGGAGCAGTACTTC.

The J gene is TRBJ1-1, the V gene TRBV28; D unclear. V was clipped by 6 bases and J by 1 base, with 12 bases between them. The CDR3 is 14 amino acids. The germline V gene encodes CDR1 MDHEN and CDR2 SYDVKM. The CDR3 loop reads CASSPTWGNTEAFF. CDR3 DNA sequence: TGTGCCAGCAGCCCCACGTGGGGGAACACTGAAGCTTTCTTT.

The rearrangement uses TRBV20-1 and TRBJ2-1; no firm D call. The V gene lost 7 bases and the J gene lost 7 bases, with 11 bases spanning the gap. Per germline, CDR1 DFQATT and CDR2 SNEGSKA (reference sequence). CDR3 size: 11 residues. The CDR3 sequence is CSVKLGNEQFF. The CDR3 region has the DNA TGCAGTGTTAAGCTTGGGAATGAGCAGTTCTTC.

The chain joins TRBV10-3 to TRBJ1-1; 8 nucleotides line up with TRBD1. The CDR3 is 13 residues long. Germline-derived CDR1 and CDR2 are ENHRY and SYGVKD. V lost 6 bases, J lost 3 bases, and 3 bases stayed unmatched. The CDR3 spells CAIRGQVDTEAFF. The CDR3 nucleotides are TGTGCCATCAGGGGACAGGTCGACACTGAAGCTTTCTTT.

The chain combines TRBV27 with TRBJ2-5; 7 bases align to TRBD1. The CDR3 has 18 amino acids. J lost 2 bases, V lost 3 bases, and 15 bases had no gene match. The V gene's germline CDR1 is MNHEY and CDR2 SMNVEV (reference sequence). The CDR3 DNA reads TGTGCCAGCAGTTTTAGGGTCTATAGGGGGCAGACACAAGAGACCCAGTACTTC. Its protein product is CASSFRVYRGQTQETQYF.

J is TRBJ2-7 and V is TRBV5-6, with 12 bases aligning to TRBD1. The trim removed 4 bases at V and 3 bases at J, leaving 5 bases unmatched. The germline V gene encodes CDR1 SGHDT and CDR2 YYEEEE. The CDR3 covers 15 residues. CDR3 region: CASSTGTGGVYEQYF. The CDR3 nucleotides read TGTGCCAGCAGCACCGGGACAGGGGGCGTCTACGAGCAGTACTTC.

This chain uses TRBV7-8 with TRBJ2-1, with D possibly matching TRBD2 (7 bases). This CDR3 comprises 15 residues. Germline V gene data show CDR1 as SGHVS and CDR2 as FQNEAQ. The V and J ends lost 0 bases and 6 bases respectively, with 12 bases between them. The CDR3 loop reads CASSLAGGHFNEQFF. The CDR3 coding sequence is TGTGCCAGCAGCTTAGCGGGGGGGCACTTCAATGAGCAGTTCTTC.

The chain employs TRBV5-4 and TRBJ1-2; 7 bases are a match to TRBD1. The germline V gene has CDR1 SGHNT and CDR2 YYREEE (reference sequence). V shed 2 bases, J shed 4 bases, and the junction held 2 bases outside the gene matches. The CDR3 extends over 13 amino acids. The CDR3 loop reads CASSFWDSYGYTF. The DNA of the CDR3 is TGTGCCAGCAGCTTTTGGGACAGCTATGGCTACACCTTC. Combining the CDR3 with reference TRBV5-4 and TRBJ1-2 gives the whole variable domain ETGVTQSPTHLIKTRGQQVTLRCSSQSGHNTVSWYQQALGQGPQFIFQYYREEENGRGNFPPRFSGLQFPNYSSELNVNALELDDSALYLCASSFWDSYGYTFGSGTRLTVV.